The next 9 T cell receptor beta chains were all read from a single sample in a study of blood T cell repertoires in COVID-19. This table comes from immunoSEQ multiplex PCR, and its TCRdb copy is limited to in-frame clones, with some not included. The sample contains a few hundred thousand clones, about 90% of which appear only once. Sequences were obtained from PBMCs or T cells enriched from blood (not recorded which). These receptors all come from a woman younger than 45 who had recovered from COVID-19.

This chain connects TRBV5-4 to TRBJ2-3; D is perhaps TRBD2 (5 bases). Germline values: CDR1 SGHNT, CDR2 YYREEE (reference sequence). This CDR3 spans 14 amino acids. V was clipped by 5 bases and J by 4 bases, with 14 bases between them. The CDR3 DNA sequence: TGTGCCAGCAGTGTTCTGAGGGAATCAGATACGCAGTATTTT. It translates to CASSVLRESDTQYF.

The chain links TRBV2 to TRBJ1-6; TRBD1 is a possible D gene (5 bases). Trimming took off 3 bases at V and 7 bases at J, with 16 bases between the two ends. From germline, CDR1 is SNHLY and CDR2 FYNNEI. This CDR3 contains 16 residues. The chain's CDR3 is CASSDRGAGGNSPLHF. The CDR3 DNA follows: TGTGCCAGCAGTGATCGGGGAGCCGGGGGGAATTCACCCCTCCACTTT. The full variable domain, its missing parts supplied by reference TRBV2 and TRBJ1-6, is EPEVTQTPSHQVTQMGQEVILRCVPISNHLYFYWYRQILGQKVEFLVSFYNNEISEKSEIFDDQFSVERPDGSNFTLKIRSTKLEDSAMYFCASSDRGAGGNSPLHFGNGTRLTVT.

The CDR3 DNA reads as TGTGCCAGCAGCGTAGGGGTTCGGGGGGAGGAGAGGTATGGCTACACCTTC. Protein product: CASSVGVRGEERYGYTF. The chain links TRBV9 to TRBJ1-2; D is possibly TRBD1 (5 bases). This CDR3 region has 17 residues. Germline CDR1 is SGDLS and CDR2 is YYNGEE. V was shortened by 0 bases and J by 5 bases, with 20 bases between the two germline ends.

The V and J genes are TRBV9 and TRBJ1-2, with 9 bases that match TRBD1. The CDR3 is made up of 14 amino acids. The V gene's germline CDR1 is SGDLS and CDR2 YYNGEE. Trimming removed 0 bases from V and 6 bases from J; junction bases left unmatched: 3. The CDR3 here is CASSVAGQGDGYTF. As DNA, the CDR3 is TGTGCCAGCAGCGTAGCGGGACAGGGTGATGGCTACACCTTC.

The chain carries TRBV6-6 and TRBJ2-2, with TRBD1 matching 8 bases. CDR1 is MNHNY and CDR2 is SVGAGI in the germline V gene (reference sequence). The CDR3 has 17 residues. V lost 5 bases and J lost 7; bases outside the gene matches: 15. In nucleotides, the CDR3 is TGTGCCAGCAGTCTAGCCCCGGGACAGGAATCCATCGGGGAGCTGTTTTTT. Translation gives CASSLAPGQESIGELFF.

In regard to this clone: Other DNA sequences of this sample code for an identical CDR3. This chain uses TRBV2 with TRBJ1-4, with TRBD1 identical over 10 bases. The CDR3 extends over 14 amino acids. Germline lookup yields CDR1 SNHLY and CDR2 FYNNEI. The junction had 2 bases not matched to a gene; V was cut back by 5 bases and J by 5 bases. The CDR3 nucleotides are TGTGCCAGCAGTAGGACAGGGGGAAATGAAAAACTGTTTTTT. Protein product: CASSRTGGNEKLFF.

This sequence joins TRBV29-1 and TRBJ2-1; D is unclear. From germline, CDR1 is SQVTM and CDR2 ANQGSEA. This CDR3 contains 12 residues. Trimming left V 6 bases short and J 4 bases short, with 10 bases between. This CDR3 is CSVETDYNEQFF. The CDR3 bases are TGCAGCGTCGAAACAGATTACAATGAGCAGTTCTTC.

The V call is TRBV11-2, the J call TRBJ2-7; TRBD1 is a possible D gene (6 bases). Germline V lookup: CDR1 SGHAT, CDR2 FQNNGV. Trimming took off 3 bases at V and 3 bases at J, with 12 bases between the two ends. The CDR3 is made up of 14 amino acids. The CDR3 DNA is TGTGCCAGCAGCTTGACAGGTGGCTACTACGAGCAGTACTTC. It is translated as CASSLTGGYYEQYF.

The V and J genes are TRBV7-2 and TRBJ1-3; TRBD1 is a possible D gene (6 bases). The CDR3 covers 15 residues. CDR1 and CDR2 from the germline V gene are SGHTA and FQGNSA. Trimming took 1 base from V and 4 from J, leaving 11 bases between them. CDR3 bases: TGTGCCAGCAGCTTAGTCTGGGGGGGCGGAAACACCATATATTTT. This gives the protein CASSLVWGGGNTIYF.